This TCR beta chain was recovered during a study of blood T cell repertoires in COVID-19 (dated by TCRdb to 2018 to 2020). General notes on the study: Samples covering the acute and convalescent phases of COVID-19 were provided by collaborators in the United States, Italy and Spain. Subjects who had been exposed to COVID-19, were actively infected with it, or had recovered from it provided the deeply sampled blood TCRbeta repertoires that made up the dataset. The samples were drawn from the first 160 participants of the ongoing ImmuneRACE study and from 1,200 or so subjects provided by 6 global collaborators. A freely available public database, intended as a resource for researchers studying the immune response to SARS-CoV-2, is where the repertoires were released. The prospective study material was composed of cDNA or gDNA derived from T cells, B-cell-depleted T cells, or PBMCs. Where available, HLA class I and class II types were taken from metadata supplied by the sample provider and were not determined by assay-based typing. Sample metadata almost always included a de-identified subject ID, COVID-19 status, age in years and sex. Overall results and qualifications from the work: The amount of clinical and demographic metadata varied by source and participant and was provided uncurated.

Each collaborating institution followed its own protocols to collect whole blood in K2EDTA tubes. For TCRbeta analysis, collaborators shipped samples in one of three forms: frozen whole blood, isolated PBMCs, or DNA extracted from either of those sample types. Worth noting for this clone: It lacks a known antigen. No qualities accompany the bases; no much larger clone lies one base away.

Looking up the germline V gene yields CDR1 SNHLY and CDR2 FYNNEI. Spanning cysteine to phenylalanine, the CDR3 consists of 12 amino acids. The DNA shown is the 36-base CDR3, in frame from base 1. The junction carries 14 bases between V and J, which are trimmed by 4 bases and 11 bases respectively. TCRbeta CDR3 regions were amplified from genomic DNA by means of the immunoSEQ Assay, a bias-controlled multiplex PCR. In the authors' own workflow: The number of nucleated cells in each sample was estimated by amplification of reference gene primers within the assay. To quantify the absolute abundance of each unique TCRbeta CDR3 rearrangement, sequence reads were collapsed and filtered. For each sample, productive Simpson clonality was calculated by taking the square root of Simpson's diversity index across productive rearrangements. The source is immuneACCESS, and TCRdb retained only in-frame sequences with V and J called. Part of the clones is not carried over; for the studies checked, unresolved V genes explain less than half of this, and the remainder is unexplained. From that table come the V and J calls and clone size; the DNA was used to work out D and trimming. This sample has some 160,000 clones in its table, and 83% of those were observed once. The top ten clones comprise more than 1.5% of the sample.

The sample comprised peripheral blood. The chain uses TRBV2 and TRBJ1-1; the D gene identity is not certain. The receptor was derived from a human donor in a cohort sampled during active COVID-19. The bases read TGTGCCAGCAGTGCCCAGGCGTTTGACGCTTTCTTT. The translation is CASSAQAFDAFF. Reference TRBV2 and TRBJ1-1 genes cover what lies past the CDR3, so the full variable domain is EPEVTQTPSHQVTQMGQEVILRCVPISNHLYFYWYRQILGQKVEFLVSFYNNEISEKSEIFDDQFSVERPDGSNFTLKIRSTKLEDSAMYFCASSAQAFDAFFGQGTRLTVV.